The following is a TCR beta chain sequence with its context. Its matching antigen is unknown. Germline-derived CDR1 and CDR2 are SGHDT and YYEEEE. CDR3 size: 13 residues. V lost 4 bases to trimming and J lost 8 bases, with 15 bases between them. Clones were sequenced by immunoSEQ multiplex PCR, and TCRdb holds only the in-frame ones, with some missing. The repertoire has roughly 890,000 clones, 80% to 95% of them found once; the top ten carry more than 20%. The naive CD8 population came from CD45RO-negative cells selected for CCR7, without terminally differentiated effector memory CD45RA+ cells. These data belong to a study of shared clonotypes between healthy human individuals. Whole-study results and caveats: Against clonotypes common to all four donors, non-shared ones had lower generation probabilities.

The receptor was isolated from a man aged 25-45 years in good health. This chain uses TRBV5-6 with TRBJ1-1; the D gene is possibly TRBD1 (5 bases). Specimen: naive CD8+ T cells sorted from blood. The CDR3 here is CASSLLTVREAFF. As DNA, the CDR3 is TGTGCCAGCAGCCTACTGACAGTGAGAGAAGCTTTCTTT.